This TCR beta chain was identified during a study of blood T cell repertoires in COVID-19. Study at large: In each case, the material was cDNA or gDNA derived from T cells, B-cell-depleted T cells, or PBMCs.

Germline V gene data show CDR1 as LNHDA and CDR2 as SQIVND (reference sequence). The CDR3 is 13 amino acids. V was trimmed by 7 bases and J by 1 base, leaving 10 bases between them. Produced via immunoSEQ multiplex PCR; TCRdb's table is partial and in-frame only. The data hold over 200,000 clones, with roughly 85% observed a single time. This clonotype was sampled from a woman under 30 who had recovered from COVID-19. Sequencing input: peripheral blood. The V and J genes are TRBV19 and TRBJ1-1; D may be TRBD1 (5 bases). CDR3 nucleotide sequence: TGTGCCAGTATGGGGCGTGGGAACACTGAAGCTTTCTTT. It yields the protein CASMGRGNTEAFF.